This T cell receptor beta chain comes out of a study of siplizumab effects on memory and regulatory T cells. Germline CDR1 is SGHAT and CDR2 is FQNNGV. With 4 bases removed from V and 3 bases from J, the gap between germline ends came to 16 bases. This CDR3 is built from 15 residues. The assay covered 100,000 or so TCR templates per sample. The assay was immunoSEQ multiplex PCR, and TCRdb's table has in-frame clones only and misses some. In the table there are tens of thousands of clones, 90% to 98% of which are singletons. This clonotype originated in a human donor in good health. This rearrangement joins TRBV11-2 to TRBJ2-7; D possibly corresponds to TRBD1 (6 bases). Sequencing used naive CD8+ T cells sorted from blood. The CDR3 nucleotides are TGTGCCAGCAGCTCAGCCGGTGGACAGAGCTACGAGCAGTACTTC. Residues: CASSSAGGQSYEQYF.